This record covers a single T cell receptor beta chain. The antigen is not known. The CDR3 spans 17 residues. J gave up 7 bases and V 3 bases, and 8 bases lay outside the gene matches. Germline CDR1 SGHNT, CDR2 YYREEE (reference sequence). The PCR employed 60 Vbeta primers together with 13 Jbeta primers. Here immunoSEQ multiplex PCR was the method, and the copy in TCRdb shows in-frame clones only, minus some. Of more than 85,000 clones listed, roughly 80% are singletons. These data belong to a study of cytomegalovirus exposure and HLA in healthy donors. Findings and limits, study-wide: Presence/absence analysis assumed near-uniform sequencing depth across donors. The classifier reportedly diagnosed cytomegalovirus status with high sensitivity and specificity. As a later analysis revealed, most CMV-associated TCR beta chains appeared HLA-restricted. It was in a later analysis that TCR association rates were seen to vary by HLA locus, highest for DRB1 and lowest for HLA-C.

The origin of this receptor is a man aged 25 to 40 in good health and CMV-seropositive. The specimen sequenced was PBMCs. This chain links TRBV5-4 with TRBJ2-3; 16 bases align to TRBD2. The CDR3 is CASSSMGLAGGRHTQYF. CDR3 nucleotides: TGTGCCAGCAGCTCCATGGGACTAGCGGGGGGGCGGCATACGCAGTATTTT. The complete variable domain, with remaining parts taken from reference TRBV5-4 and TRBJ2-3, reads ETGVTQSPTHLIKTRGQQVTLRCSSQSGHNTVSWYQQALGQGPQFIFQYYREEENGRGNFPPRFSGLQFPNYSSELNVNALELDDSALYLCASSSMGLAGGRHTQYFGPGTRLTVL.